This T cell receptor (beta chain) is from a study of cytomegalovirus exposure and HLA in healthy donors. Across the whole study: Around 190 million T cells yielded roughly 120 million unique TCR beta sequences, as an earlier analysis found.

Comment on this clone: Its antigen is as yet unknown.

Trimming took 0 bases from V and 3 from J; bases not matched to a gene: 3. The CDR3 extends over 16 amino acids. The V gene's germline CDR1 is SGHNT and CDR2 YYREEE (reference sequence). General study points: In a later analysis, at a false discovery rate of 0.05, some 17,000 TCR beta sequences were associated with HLA alleles.

Primers included in the PCR were 60 Vbeta and 13 Jbeta primers. Assay used: immunoSEQ multiplex PCR; TCRdb lists only in-frame clones, some missing. Here the sample spans 200,000 to 250,000 clones, roughly 70% being singletons. The specimen sequenced was PBMCs. This chain uses TRBV5-4 with TRBJ2-2, with 9 bases aligning to TRBD2. This receptor was taken from a woman aged 25 to 39 in good health and CMV-seronegative. The CDR3 loop is CASSLVAGVDTGELFF. The CDR3 region has the DNA TGTGCCAGCAGCTTGGTAGCGGGAGTCGACACCGGGGAGCTGTTTTTT.